One sample yielded the 10 T cell receptor beta chains listed below, sequenced in a study of graft-versus-host responses after intestinal transplantation. Repertoires were generated with immunoSEQ multiplex PCR, while TCRdb's copy carries only in-frame clones and drops some. The sample records approximately 100,000 clones, roughly 83% being singletons. The sequencing used PBMCs, collected 255 days after intestinal transplant. The receptor set was obtained from a human patient who received an intestinal transplant, so some T cells may come from the graft donor.

The chain is built from TRBV10-3 and TRBJ2-3; 15 bases fit TRBD2. Trimming at V came to 6 bases and at J to 2 bases, leaving 9 bases not matched to a gene. This CDR3 comprises 18 residues. CDR1 is ENHRY, CDR2 SYGVKD, per germline. The CDR3, as DNA: TGTGCCATCAGAGCCGGGACTAGCGGGGGGAGGGCCACAGATACGCAGTATTTT. The encoded protein is CAIRAGTSGGRATDTQYF.

The J gene is TRBJ2-7, the V gene TRBV6-1, with D maybe TRBD1 (6 bases). Trimming removed 6 bases from V and 6 bases from J, with 15 bases in between. CDR3 size: 13 residues. The germline V gene has CDR1 MNHNS and CDR2 SASEGT. CDR3 bases: TGTGCCAGCAGGGAAACAGGGATCTCCGAGCAGTACGTC. It codes for CASRETGISEQYV.

The chain has TRBV4-1 and TRBJ1-5, with 7 nucleotides matching TRBD1. Trimming cost V 6 bases and J 3 bases; bases outside gene matches: 8. The CDR3 has 15 amino acids. The germline CDR1 and CDR2 sequences are MGHRA and YSYEKL. CDR3 protein: CASSLGQAPNQPQHF. CDR3 DNA sequence: TGCGCCAGCAGTTTAGGACAGGCCCCCAATCAGCCCCAGCATTTT.

This clone has just a few counts. This rearrangement joins TRBV21-1 to TRBJ1-4; TRBD1 is the table's D call and was not checked against the DNA. TRBV21-1 is listed as a pseudogene. The CDR3 sequence is 19 residues long. CDR3 DNA: TGTGCCAGCAGCTTACGTTTTAACGGACAGGGGGCTACTAATGAAAAACTGTTTTTT. It is translated as CASSLRFNGQGATNEKLFF.

The chain has TRBV10-3 and TRBJ2-6; TRBD1 agrees at 8 bases. Trimming took 4 bases from V and 4 from J; bases not matched to a gene: 9. Germline V gene lookup returns CDR1 ENHRY and CDR2 SYGVKD. The CDR3 is made up of 17 amino acids. The CDR3 spells CAISGWQGATGANVLTF. CDR3 nucleotides: TGTGCCATCAGTGGGTGGCAGGGGGCAACCGGGGCCAACGTCCTGACTTTC.

This clone was seen only once. V usage is TRBV5-1 and J usage is TRBJ2-3; a weak D match, TRBD2 (6 bases). The CDR3 covers 16 residues. Germline CDR1 and CDR2: SGHRS and YFSETQ. V lost 3 bases and J lost 0, with 14 bases in between. CDR3 sequence: CASSSRRVVSTDTQYF. The CDR3 DNA reads TGCGCCAGCAGCTCGAGGAGGGTAGTCAGCACAGATACGCAGTATTTT. Looking up the rest from reference TRBV5-1 and TRBJ2-3 gives the full variable domain: KAGVTQTPRYLIKTRGQQVTLSCSPISGHRSVSWYQQTPGQGLQFLFEYFSETQRNKGNFPGRFSGRQFSNSRSEMNVSTLELGDSALYLCASSSRRVVSTDTQYFGPGTRLTVL.

This clone was seen once. The V call is TRBV5-4, the J call TRBJ2-7, with 15 bases aligning to TRBD2. Per the germline V gene, CDR1 is SGHNT and CDR2 is YYREEE (reference sequence). The CDR3 has 16 amino acids. The V and J ends lost 0 bases and 2 bases, in that order; junction bases with no gene match: 0. CDR3 nucleotides: TGTGCCAGCAGCTTGGGGACTAGCGGGGGGGCCTACGAGCAGTACTTC. Protein product: CASSLGTSGGAYEQYF.

The genes are TRBV27 and TRBJ1-1, with D unresolved. The CDR3 loop spans 13 amino acids. Germline loops: CDR1 MNHEY, CDR2 SMNVEV (reference sequence). V gave up 3 bases and J gave up 1 base, with 6 bases separating them. The CDR3 is CASSFQENTEAFF. The CDR3 nucleotides are TGTGCCAGCAGTTTCCAAGAGAACACTGAAGCTTTCTTT.

The chain combines TRBV9 with TRBJ2-7; D remains unclear. V was shortened by 0 bases and J by 5 bases, with 18 bases between the two germline ends. The CDR3 sequence is 16 residues long. Germline V CDR1 and CDR2: SGDLS, YYNGEE. CDR3 residues: CASSVVGSALKNEQYV. The CDR3 DNA sequence: TGTGCCAGCAGCGTAGTTGGCAGTGCTTTAAAAAACGAGCAGTACGTC.

J is TRBJ2-3 and V is TRBV5-5; possibly TRBD2 for D (7 bases). The CDR3 is made up of 14 amino acids. Trimming pared 4 bases from V and 5 bases from J, leaving 14 bases between. From germline, CDR1 is SGHKS and CDR2 YYEKEE (reference sequence). The chain's CDR3 is CASSIGQREDTQYF. In DNA, the CDR3 is TGTGCCAGCAGCATAGGACAGCGGGAAGATACGCAGTATTTT.